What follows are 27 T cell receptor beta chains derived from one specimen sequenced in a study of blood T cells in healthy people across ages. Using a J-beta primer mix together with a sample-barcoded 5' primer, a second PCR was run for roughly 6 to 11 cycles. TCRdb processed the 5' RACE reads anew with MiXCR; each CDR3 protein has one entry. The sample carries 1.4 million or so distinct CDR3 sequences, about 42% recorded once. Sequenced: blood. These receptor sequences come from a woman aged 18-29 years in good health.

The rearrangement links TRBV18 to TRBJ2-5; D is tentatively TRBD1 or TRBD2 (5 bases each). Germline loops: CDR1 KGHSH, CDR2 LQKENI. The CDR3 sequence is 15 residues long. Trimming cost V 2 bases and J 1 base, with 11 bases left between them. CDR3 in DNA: TGTGCCAGCTCACCAAACCACGGGGCCCAAGAGACCCAGTACTTC. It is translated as CASSPNHGAQETQYF.

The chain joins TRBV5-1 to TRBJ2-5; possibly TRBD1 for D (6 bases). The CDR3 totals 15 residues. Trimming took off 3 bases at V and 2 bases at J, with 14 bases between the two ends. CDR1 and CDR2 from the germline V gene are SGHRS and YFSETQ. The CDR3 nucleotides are TGCGCCAGCAGCTCGCTAGGACAGACTCAAGAGACCCAGTACTTC. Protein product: CASSSLGQTQETQYF.

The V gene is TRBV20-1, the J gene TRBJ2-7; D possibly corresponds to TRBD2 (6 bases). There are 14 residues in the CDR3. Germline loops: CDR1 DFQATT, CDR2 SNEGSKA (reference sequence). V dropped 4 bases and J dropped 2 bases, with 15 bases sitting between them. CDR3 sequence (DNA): TGCAGTGCTAAGCTAGCGTATAATACCTACGAGCAGTACTTC. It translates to CSAKLAYNTYEQYF.

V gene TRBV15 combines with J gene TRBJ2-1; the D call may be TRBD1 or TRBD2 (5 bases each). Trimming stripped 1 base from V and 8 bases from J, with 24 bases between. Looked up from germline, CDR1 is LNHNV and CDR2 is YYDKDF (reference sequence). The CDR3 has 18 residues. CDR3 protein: CATSRGPHRRMESDEQFF. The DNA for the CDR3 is TGTGCCACCAGCAGAGGACCCCACAGGAGGATGGAGAGTGATGAGCAGTTCTTC.

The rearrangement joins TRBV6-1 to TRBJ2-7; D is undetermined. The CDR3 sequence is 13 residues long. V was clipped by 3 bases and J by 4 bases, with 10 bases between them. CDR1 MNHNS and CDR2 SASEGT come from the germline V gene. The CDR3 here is CASSEYRTYEQYF. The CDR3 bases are TGTGCCAGCAGTGAGTACAGAACTTACGAGCAGTACTTC.

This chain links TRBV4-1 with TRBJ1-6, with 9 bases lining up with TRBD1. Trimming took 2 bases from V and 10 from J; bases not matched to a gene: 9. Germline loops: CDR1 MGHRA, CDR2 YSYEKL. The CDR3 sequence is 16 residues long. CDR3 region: CASSQPGTGRSSPLHF. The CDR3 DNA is TGCGCCAGCAGCCAACCCGGGACAGGGAGATCCTCACCCCTCCACTTT.

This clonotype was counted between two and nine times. Here the CDR3 DNA reads TGTGCCAGCAGTGACAGCGGGCCCAATCAGCCCCAGCATTTT. Its protein product is CASSDSGPNQPQHF. The rearrangement joins TRBV6-5 to TRBJ1-5; D might be TRBD1 (5 bases). Trimming left V 5 bases short and J 3 bases short, with 11 bases between. Germline CDR1 is MNHEY and CDR2 is SVGAGI. The CDR3 consists of 14 residues.

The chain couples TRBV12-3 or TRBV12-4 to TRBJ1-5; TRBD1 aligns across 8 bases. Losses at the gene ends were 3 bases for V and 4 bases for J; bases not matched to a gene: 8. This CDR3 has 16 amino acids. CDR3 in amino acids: CASSFLSTGVNQPQHF. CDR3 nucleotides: TGTGCCAGCAGTTTCCTCTCGACAGGGGTGAATCAGCCCCAGCATTTT.

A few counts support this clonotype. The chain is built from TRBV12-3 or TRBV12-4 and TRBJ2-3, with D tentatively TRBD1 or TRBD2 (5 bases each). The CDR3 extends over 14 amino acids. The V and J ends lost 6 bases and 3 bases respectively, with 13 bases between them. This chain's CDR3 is CASSGPGGTDTQYF. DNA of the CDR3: TGTGCCAGCAGCGGTCCTGGGGGAACAGATACGCAGTATTTT.

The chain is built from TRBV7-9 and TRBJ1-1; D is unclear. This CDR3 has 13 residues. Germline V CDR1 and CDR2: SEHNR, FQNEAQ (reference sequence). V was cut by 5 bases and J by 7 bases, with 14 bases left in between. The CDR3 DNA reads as TGTGCCAGCAGCGTAGAATTAGAGAGTGAAGCTTTCTTT. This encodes CASSVELESEAFF.

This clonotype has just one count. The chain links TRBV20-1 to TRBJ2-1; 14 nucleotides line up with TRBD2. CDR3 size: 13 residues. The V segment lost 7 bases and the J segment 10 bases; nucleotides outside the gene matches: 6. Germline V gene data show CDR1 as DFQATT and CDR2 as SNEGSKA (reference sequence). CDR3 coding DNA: TGCAGTGGACCGGGACTAGCGGGAGTCGAGCAGTTCTTC. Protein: CSGPGLAGVEQFF.

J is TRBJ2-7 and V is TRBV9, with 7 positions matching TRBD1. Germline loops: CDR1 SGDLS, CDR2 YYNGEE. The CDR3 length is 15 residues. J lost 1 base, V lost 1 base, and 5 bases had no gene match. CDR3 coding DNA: TGTGCCAGCAGCGTAACCGTGGGACAGTCCTACGAGCAGTACTTC. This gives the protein CASSVTVGQSYEQYF.

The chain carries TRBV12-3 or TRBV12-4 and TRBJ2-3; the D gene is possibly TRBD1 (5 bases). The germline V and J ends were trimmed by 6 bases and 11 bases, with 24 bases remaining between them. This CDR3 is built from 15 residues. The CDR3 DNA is TGTGCCAGCAGCTCTGGCAGGGCGTCCTACAATGAGCAGTATTTT. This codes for CASSSGRASYNEQYF.

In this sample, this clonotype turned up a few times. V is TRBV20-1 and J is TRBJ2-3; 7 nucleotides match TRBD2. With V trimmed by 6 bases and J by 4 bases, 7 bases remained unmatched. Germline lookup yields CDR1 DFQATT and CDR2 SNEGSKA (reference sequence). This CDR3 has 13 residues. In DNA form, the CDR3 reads TGCAGTGCCGAAAGGGAGGGCCCAGATACGCAGTATTTT. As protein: CSAEREGPDTQYF.

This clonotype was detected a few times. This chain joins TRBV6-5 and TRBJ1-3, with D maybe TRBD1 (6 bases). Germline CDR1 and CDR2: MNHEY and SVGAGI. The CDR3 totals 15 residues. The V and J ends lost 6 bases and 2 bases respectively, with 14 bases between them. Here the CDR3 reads CASRPPDSTGNTIYF. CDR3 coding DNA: TGTGCCAGCAGACCCCCGGACAGTACTGGAAACACCATATATTTT.

In DNA form, the CDR3 reads TGTGCCAGCAGCTTTGAACCCACTAGTGGGGAGTACTTC. It translates to CASSFEPTSGEYF. The rearrangement links TRBV5-6 to TRBJ2-7; possible D gene TRBD2, 5 bases. The CDR3 runs 13 residues. Germline V CDR1 and CDR2: SGHDT, YYEEEE. The V end lost 2 bases, the J end lost 11 bases, and 17 bases lay between the germline ends. Combining the CDR3 with reference TRBV5-6 and TRBJ2-7 gives the whole variable domain DAGVTQSPTHLIKTRGQQVTLRCSPKSGHDTVSWYQQALGQGPQFIFQYYEEEERQRGNFPDRFSGHQFPNYSSELNVNALLLGDSALYLCASSFEPTSGEYFGPGTRLTVT.

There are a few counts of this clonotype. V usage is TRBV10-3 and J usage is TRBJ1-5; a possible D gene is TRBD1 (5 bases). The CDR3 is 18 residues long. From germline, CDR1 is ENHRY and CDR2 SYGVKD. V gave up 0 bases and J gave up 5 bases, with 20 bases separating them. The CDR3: CAISESGTWGHPDQPQHF. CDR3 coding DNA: TGTGCCATCAGTGAGTCGGGGACCTGGGGCCACCCGGATCAGCCCCAGCATTTT.

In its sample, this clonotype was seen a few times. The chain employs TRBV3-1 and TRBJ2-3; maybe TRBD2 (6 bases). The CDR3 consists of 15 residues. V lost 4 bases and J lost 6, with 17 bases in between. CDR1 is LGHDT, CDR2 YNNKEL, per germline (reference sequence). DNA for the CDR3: TGTGCCAGCAGCCCCGGGGACTTTCCACTCGATACGCAGTATTTT. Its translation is CASSPGDFPLDTQYF.

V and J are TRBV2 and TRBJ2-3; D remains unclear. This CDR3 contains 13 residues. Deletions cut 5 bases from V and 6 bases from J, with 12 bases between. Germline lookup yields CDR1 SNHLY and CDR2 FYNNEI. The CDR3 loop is CASSPLLGDTQYF. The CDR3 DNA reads TGTGCCAGCAGTCCTCTTTTGGGGGATACGCAGTATTTT.

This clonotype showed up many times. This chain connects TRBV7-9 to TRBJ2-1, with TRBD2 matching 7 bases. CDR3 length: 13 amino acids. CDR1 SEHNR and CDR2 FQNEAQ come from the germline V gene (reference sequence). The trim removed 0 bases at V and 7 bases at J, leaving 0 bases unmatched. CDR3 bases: TGTGCCAGCAGCTTAGCGGGAGGGAATGAGCAGTTCTTC. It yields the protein CASSLAGGNEQFF.

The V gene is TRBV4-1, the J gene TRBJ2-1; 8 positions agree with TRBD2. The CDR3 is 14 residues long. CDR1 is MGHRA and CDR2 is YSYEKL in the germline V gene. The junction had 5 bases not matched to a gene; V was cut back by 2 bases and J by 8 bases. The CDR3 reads CASSQNSGVDEQFF. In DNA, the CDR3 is TGCGCCAGCAGCCAAAATAGCGGGGTAGATGAGCAGTTCTTC.

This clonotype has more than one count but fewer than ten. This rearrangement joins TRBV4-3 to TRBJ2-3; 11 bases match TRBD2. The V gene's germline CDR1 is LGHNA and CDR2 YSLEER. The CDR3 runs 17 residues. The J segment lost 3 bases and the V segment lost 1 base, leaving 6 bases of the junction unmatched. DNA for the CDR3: TGCGCCAGCAGCCAAGTAGGGACTAGCGGTACAACAGATACGCAGTATTTT. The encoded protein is CASSQVGTSGTTDTQYF.

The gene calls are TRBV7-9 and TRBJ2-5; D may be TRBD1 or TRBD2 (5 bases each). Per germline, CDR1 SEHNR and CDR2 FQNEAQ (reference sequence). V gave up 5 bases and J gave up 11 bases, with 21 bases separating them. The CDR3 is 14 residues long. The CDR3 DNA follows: TGTGCCAGCAGCGTAGAGGGCAGGGTGAATGAGCAGTACTTC. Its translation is CASSVEGRVNEQYF.

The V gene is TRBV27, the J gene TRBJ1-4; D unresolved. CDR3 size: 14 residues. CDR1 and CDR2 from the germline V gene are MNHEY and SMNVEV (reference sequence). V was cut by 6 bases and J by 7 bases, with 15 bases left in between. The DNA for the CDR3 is TGTGCCAGCAGGTCTCCCCAGTTTAGTGAAAAACTGTTTTTT. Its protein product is CASRSPQFSEKLFF.

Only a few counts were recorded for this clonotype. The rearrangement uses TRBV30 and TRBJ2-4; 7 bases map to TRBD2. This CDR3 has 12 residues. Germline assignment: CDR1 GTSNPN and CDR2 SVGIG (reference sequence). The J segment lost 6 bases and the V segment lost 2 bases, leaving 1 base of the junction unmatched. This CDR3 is CAWSPGGNIQYF. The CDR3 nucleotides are TGTGCCTGGAGTCCGGGGGGAAACATTCAGTACTTC.

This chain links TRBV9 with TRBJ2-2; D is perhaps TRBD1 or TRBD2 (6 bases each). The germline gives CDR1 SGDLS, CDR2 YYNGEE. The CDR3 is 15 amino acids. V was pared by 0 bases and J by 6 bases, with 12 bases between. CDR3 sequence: CASSVGPGEAGELFF. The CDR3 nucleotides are TGTGCCAGCAGCGTAGGTCCAGGGGAGGCCGGGGAGCTGTTTTTT.

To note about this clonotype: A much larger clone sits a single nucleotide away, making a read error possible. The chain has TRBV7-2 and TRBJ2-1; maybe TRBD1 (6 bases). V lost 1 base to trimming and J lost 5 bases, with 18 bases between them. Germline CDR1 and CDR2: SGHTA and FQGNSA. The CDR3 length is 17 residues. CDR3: CASSLGPTGTPDNEQFF. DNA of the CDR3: TGTGCCAGCAGCTTAGGCCCCACAGGGACCCCAGACAATGAGCAGTTCTTC. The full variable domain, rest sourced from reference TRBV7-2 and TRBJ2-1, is GAGVSQSPSNKVTEKGKDVELRCDPISGHTALYWYRQSLGQGLEFLIYFQGNSAPDKSGLPSDRFSAERTGGSVSTLTIQRTQQEDSAVYLCASSLGPTGTPDNEQFFGPGTRLTVL.